These 2 T cell receptor beta chains were all obtained from the same sample, sequenced in a study of T cells in Graves' hyperthyroidism and ophthalmopathy. The TCR beta CDR3 regions underwent amplification using RNA transcripts as the source. HTBI primers were the set used in a first-round RT-PCR of the TCR CDR3. Via MiXCR, TCRdb re-called the multiplex PCR reads, giving one row per CDR3 protein. The table records 600,000 or so distinct CDR3 sequences, 12% to 15% of them present only once. What was sequenced was blood. The receptor source for this set is a woman aged 18-35 years with Graves' ophthalmopathy.

J is TRBJ2-7 and V is TRBV27, with 7 bases identical to TRBD2. The germline V gene encodes CDR1 MNHEY and CDR2 SMNVEV (reference sequence). Trimming took 5 bases from V and 3 from J; bases not matched to a gene: 22. The CDR3 loop spans 19 amino acids. Here the CDR3 DNA reads TGTGCCAGCAGTACAGCGACTAGGGGCGGGAGCCTTCAACTCTACGAGCAGTACTTC. It codes for CASSTATRGGSLQLYEQYF.

The genes are TRBV12-3 or TRBV12-4 and TRBJ2-7; D may be TRBD2 (6 bases). V lost 5 bases, J lost 2 bases, and 22 bases lay in between. CDR3 length: 17 residues. CDR3 in amino acids: CASSPEEGVRGAYEQYF. For the CDR3, the DNA is TGTGCCAGCAGTCCCGAGGAGGGAGTTAGAGGGGCCTACGAGCAGTACTTC.